This entry concerns a single T cell receptor beta chain. The same CDR3 arises from other DNA sequences in this sample as well. This record belongs to a study of blood T cell repertoires in COVID-19. For the study at large: The United States, Italy and Spain were the sources of the acute and convalescent COVID-19 samples.

TCRdb keeps only in-frame clones here, not all; method: immunoSEQ multiplex PCR. Of over 110,000 clones listed, 80% to 90% are singletons. The length of the CDR3 is 13 residues. Germline CDR1 and CDR2: SGHTA and FQGTGA. Trimming cost V 2 bases and J 0 bases, with 3 bases left between them. The receptor was derived from a woman aged 45-59 years with acute or convalescent COVID-19. The rearrangement joins TRBV7-3 to TRBJ2-3; no clear D gene. Material: peripheral blood. CDR3 sequence: CASSLGSTDTQYF. In nucleotides, the CDR3 is TGTGCCAGCAGCTTAGGCAGCACAGATACGCAGTATTTT.